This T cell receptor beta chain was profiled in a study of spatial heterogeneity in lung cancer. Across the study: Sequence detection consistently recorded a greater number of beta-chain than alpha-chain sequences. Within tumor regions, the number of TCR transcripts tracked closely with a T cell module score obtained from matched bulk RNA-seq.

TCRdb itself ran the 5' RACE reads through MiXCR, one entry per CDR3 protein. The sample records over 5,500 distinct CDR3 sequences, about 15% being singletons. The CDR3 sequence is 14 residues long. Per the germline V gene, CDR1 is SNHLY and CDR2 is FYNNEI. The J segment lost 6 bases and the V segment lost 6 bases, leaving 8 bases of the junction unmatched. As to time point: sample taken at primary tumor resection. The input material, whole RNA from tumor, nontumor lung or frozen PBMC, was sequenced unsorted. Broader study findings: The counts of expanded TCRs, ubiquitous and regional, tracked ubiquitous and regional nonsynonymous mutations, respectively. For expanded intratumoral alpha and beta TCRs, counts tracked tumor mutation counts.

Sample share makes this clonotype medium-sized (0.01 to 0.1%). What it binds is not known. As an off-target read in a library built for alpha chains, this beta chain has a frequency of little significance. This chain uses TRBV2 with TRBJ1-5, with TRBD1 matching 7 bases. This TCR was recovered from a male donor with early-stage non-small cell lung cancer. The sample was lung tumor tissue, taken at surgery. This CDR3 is CASSPTGPLQPQHF. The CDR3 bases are TGTGCCAGCAGCCCGACAGGGCCCCTTCAGCCCCAGCATTTT.